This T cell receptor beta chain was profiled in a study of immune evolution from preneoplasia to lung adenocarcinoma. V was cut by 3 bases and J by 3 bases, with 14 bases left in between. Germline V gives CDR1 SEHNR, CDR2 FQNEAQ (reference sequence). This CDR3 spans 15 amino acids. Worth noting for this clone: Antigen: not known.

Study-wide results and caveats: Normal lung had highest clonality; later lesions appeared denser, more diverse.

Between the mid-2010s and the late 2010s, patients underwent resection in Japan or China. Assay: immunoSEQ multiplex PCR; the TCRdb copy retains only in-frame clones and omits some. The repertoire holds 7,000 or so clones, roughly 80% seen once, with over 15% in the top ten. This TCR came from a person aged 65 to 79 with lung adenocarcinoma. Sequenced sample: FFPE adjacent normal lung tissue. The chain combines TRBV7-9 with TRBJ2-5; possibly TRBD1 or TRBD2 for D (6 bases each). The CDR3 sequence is CASSFWGAGEETQYF. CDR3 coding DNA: TGTGCCAGCAGCTTCTGGGGGGCAGGGGAAGAGACCCAGTACTTC. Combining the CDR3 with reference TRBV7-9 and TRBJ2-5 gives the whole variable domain DTGVSQNPRHKITKRGQNVTFRCDPISEHNRLYWYRQTLGQGPEFLTYFQNEAQLEKSRLLSDRFSAERPKGSFSTLEIQRTEQGDSAMYLCASSFWGAGEETQYFGPGTRLLVL.